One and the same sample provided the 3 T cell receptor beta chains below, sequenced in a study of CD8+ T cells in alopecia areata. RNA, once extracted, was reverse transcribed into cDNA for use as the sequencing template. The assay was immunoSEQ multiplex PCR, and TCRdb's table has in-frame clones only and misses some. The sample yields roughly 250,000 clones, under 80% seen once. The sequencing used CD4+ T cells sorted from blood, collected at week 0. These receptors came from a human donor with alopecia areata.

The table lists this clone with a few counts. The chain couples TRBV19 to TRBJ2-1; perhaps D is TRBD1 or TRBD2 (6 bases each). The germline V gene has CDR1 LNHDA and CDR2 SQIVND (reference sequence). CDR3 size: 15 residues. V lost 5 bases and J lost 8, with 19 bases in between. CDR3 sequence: CASSPDDGGIDEQFF. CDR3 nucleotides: TGTGCCAGTAGTCCCGACGACGGGGGCATCGATGAGCAGTTCTTC.

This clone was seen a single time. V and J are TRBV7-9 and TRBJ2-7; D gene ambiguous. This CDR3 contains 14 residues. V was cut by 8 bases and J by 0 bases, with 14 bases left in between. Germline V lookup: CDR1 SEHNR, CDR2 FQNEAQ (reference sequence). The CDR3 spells CASGVFLGSYEQYF. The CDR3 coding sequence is TGTGCCAGCGGAGTGTTTCTGGGCTCCTACGAGCAGTACTTC.

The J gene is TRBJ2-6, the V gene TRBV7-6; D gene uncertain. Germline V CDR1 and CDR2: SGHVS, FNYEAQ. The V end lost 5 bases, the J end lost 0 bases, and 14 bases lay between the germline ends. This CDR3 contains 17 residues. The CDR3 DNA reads TGTGCCAGCAGCCCCCGACCGTCTTCCTCTGGGGCCAACGTCCTGACTTTC. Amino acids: CASSPRPSSSGANVLTF. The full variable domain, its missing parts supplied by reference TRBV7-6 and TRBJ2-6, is GAGVSQSPRYKVTKRGQDVALRCDPISGHVSLYWYRQALGQGPEFLTYFNYEAQQDKSGLPNDRFSAERPEGSISTLTIQRTEQRDSAMYRCASSPRPSSSGANVLTFGAGSRLTVL.